This T cell receptor beta chain was identified during a study of blood T cell repertoires in COVID-19 (dated by TCRdb to 2018 to 2021). For the study in its entirety: The collaborator samples originated in the United States, Italy and Spain and spanned the acute and convalescent phases of COVID-19. The material from the prospective study consisted of cDNA or gDNA derived from T cells, B-cell-depleted T cells, or PBMCs. A freely available public database, intended as a resource for researchers studying the immune response to SARS-CoV-2, is where the repertoires were released. The samples were drawn from two sources: the first 160 participants of the ongoing ImmuneRACE study, and 1,200 or so subjects contributed by 6 global collaborators. Deeply sampled blood TCRbeta repertoires from subjects exposed to, actively infected with, or recovered from COVID-19 were included in the dataset. Where available, HLA class I and class II types were taken from metadata supplied by the sample provider and were not determined by assay-based typing. Sample metadata almost always included a de-identified subject ID, COVID-19 status, age in years and sex.

Participants in the prospective study were aged about 18 to 95 years, lived in 24 United States geographic areas, and enrolled through a virtual design. Cohort assignment in the prospective study relied on participant-reported clinical history from a screening survey and a study questionnaire. A participant counted as exposed if, within 2 weeks of entering the study, that participant had been in contact with someone who had a PCR-confirmed or clinician-diagnosed COVID-19 case. In the prospective study, whole blood, serum and a nasopharyngeal or oropharyngeal swab were collected from each participant by mobile phlebotomists. Prospective study participants could optionally give additional blood draws and questionnaires over an approximately 2-month period. Before DNA extraction, blood samples from the prospective study were shipped at room temperature or frozen. For this clone: Its antigen remains unidentified. No per-base quality is available; no much larger clone lies one base away.

The paper's findings and limits, for the study overall: The quantity of clinical and demographic metadata differed by source and by participant and was supplied without curation.

V and J lose 6 bases and 1 base, and a span of 6 bases separates them. From the cysteine up to the phenylalanine, the CDR3 has a length of 12 residues. The read is trimmed to its CDR3 DNA, 36 bases read in frame from base 1. CDR1 and CDR2, looked up from the germline V gene, are MNHEY and SVGAGI. TCRbeta CDR3 regions were amplified from genomic DNA by means of the immunoSEQ Assay, a bias-controlled multiplex PCR. Regarding the original processing steps: Nucleated cell counts per sample were estimated from amplification of reference gene primers within the assay. Sequence reads were collapsed and filtered to measure the absolute abundance of every unique TCRbeta CDR3 rearrangement. For each sample, productive Simpson clonality was calculated as the square root of Simpson's diversity index across productive rearrangements. Drawn from immuneACCESS, this table holds only the in-frame rearrangements with V and J called that TCRdb kept. Clones are partly lost; checked studies trace under half to an unresolved V gene and leave the rest unexplained. V and J calls plus clone size are reproduced from that table; the DNA served to infer D and trimming. The sample has a few hundred thousand clones on record, roughly nine tenths of them singletons. Of the sample, about 0.83% falls within the top ten clones.

The clonotype originates from a woman between 35 and 50 years old who had been exposed to COVID-19. The V and J genes are TRBV6-5 and TRBJ1-1; no D gene call is confident. The sample was PBMCs or T cells enriched from blood (not recorded which). The sequenced DNA is TGTGCCAGCAGCACGGGGAACACTGAAGCTTTCTTT. This yields the protein CASSTGNTEAFF.